Below are 15 T cell receptor beta chains sequenced from a single sample in a study of T cells in localized non-small cell lung cancer. Sequencing was performed with immunoSEQ multiplex PCR; in TCRdb, only in-frame clones are kept and a portion is missing. Of 20,000 to 25,000 clones detected, about 85% appear once; the ten largest clones hold about 23%. Sample: PBMCs, taken before any cancer treatment. Receptors were obtained from a man aged 35 to 70 with stage II squamous cell lung carcinoma.

The chain carries TRBV9 and TRBJ2-7; 7 nucleotides agree with TRBD2. CDR1 and CDR2 from the germline V gene are SGDLS and YYNGEE. V lost 0 bases, J lost 3 bases, and 6 bases stayed unmatched. The CDR3 is 15 amino acids. CDR3 residues: CASSVAPAGIYEQYF. The CDR3 coding sequence is TGTGCCAGCAGCGTAGCTCCAGCGGGAATCTACGAGCAGTACTTC.

The chain carries TRBV6-5 and TRBJ2-2; 11 nucleotides match TRBD2. V shed 2 bases, J shed 6 bases, and the junction held 5 bases outside the gene matches. The CDR3 has 16 amino acids. Germline V gene data show CDR1 as MNHEY and CDR2 as SVGAGI. The CDR3 loop is CASSYPGTSGSGELFF. Written as DNA, the CDR3 is TGTGCCAGCAGTTACCCCGGGACTAGCGGTTCCGGGGAGCTGTTTTTT.

V usage is TRBV5-4 and J usage is TRBJ2-1, with 7 bases identical to TRBD2. The CDR3 spans 14 residues. The junction had 16 bases not matched to a gene; V was cut back by 4 bases and J by 15 bases. Germline values: CDR1 SGHNT, CDR2 YYREEE (reference sequence). The CDR3 reads CASSKNEPAGLGFF. CDR3 sequence (DNA): TGTGCCAGCAGCAAGAACGAGCCAGCGGGGCTCGGGTTCTTC.

Note on this clone: A far larger clone lies a single base away; this is likely a read error. The rearrangement joins TRBV5-6 to TRBJ2-1; no clear D gene. V was pared by 0 bases and J by 0 bases, with 13 bases between. This CDR3 has 17 amino acids. Germline lookup yields CDR1 SGHDT and CDR2 YYEEEE. The CDR3 spells CASSLVRSSSSYNEQFF. CDR3 coding DNA: TGTGCCAGCAGCTTGGTTAGATCCTCGAGCTCCTACAATGAGCAGTTCTTC.

This chain connects TRBV18 to TRBJ2-7; D uncertain. V shed 0 bases and J shed 3 bases, with 6 bases lying between them. CDR1 and CDR2 (germline): KGHSH, LQKENI. The CDR3 is 13 residues long. The CDR3 DNA sequence: TGTGCCAGCTCACCACCGGGCGGCTACGAGCAGTACTTC. It is translated as CASSPPGGYEQYF.

V usage is TRBV28 and J usage is TRBJ1-2; the D is unclear. Germline CDR1 reads MDHEN; CDR2 reads SYDVKM. The V gene lost 3 bases and the J gene lost 6 bases, with 17 bases spanning the gap. The CDR3 totals 15 residues. CDR3 DNA sequence: TGTGCCAGCAGTTTTGTCGGTGCAGCCTGGGATGGCTACACCTTC. Its protein is CASSFVGAAWDGYTF.

This chain uses TRBV7-3 with TRBJ1-4; a weak D match, TRBD1 (5 bases). The CDR3 consists of 15 residues. Trimming left V 5 bases short and J 0 bases short, with 10 bases between. The germline gives CDR1 SGHTA, CDR2 FQGTGA. DNA of the CDR3: TGTGCCAGCAGCCCAACGGGGGCAACTAATGAAAAACTGTTTTTT. The encoded protein is CASSPTGATNEKLFF.

The genes are TRBV9 and TRBJ2-3, with TRBD2 matching 8 bases. Germline loops: CDR1 SGDLS, CDR2 YYNGEE. The CDR3 runs 16 residues. V was pared by 5 bases and J by 2 bases, with 10 bases of the junction left unmatched. In DNA form, the CDR3 reads TGTGCCAGCAGTCCGGGGGGGGCATTGGCCACAGATACGCAGTATTTT. It encodes CASSPGGALATDTQYF.

The V call is TRBV5-5, the J call TRBJ1-1; a weak D match, TRBD1 (6 bases). The CDR3 has 13 residues. Germline V gene data show CDR1 as SGHKS and CDR2 as YYEKEE (reference sequence). The V end lost 4 bases, the J end lost 6 bases, and 13 bases lay between the germline ends. The CDR3: CASSGQGRAEAFF. In DNA form, the CDR3 reads TGTGCCAGCAGCGGGCAGGGGAGGGCTGAAGCTTTCTTT.

CDR3 in amino acids: CASSGSYGYTF. The DNA of the CDR3 is TGTGCCAGTAGTGGTAGCTATGGCTACACCTTC. The genes are TRBV19 and TRBJ1-2; no clear D. Per the germline V gene, CDR1 is LNHDA and CDR2 is SQIVND (reference sequence). The length of the CDR3 is 11 residues. The V gene lost 5 bases and the J gene lost 4 bases, with 5 bases spanning the gap.

The chain links TRBV7-2 to TRBJ2-5; possibly TRBD1 or TRBD2 for D (5 bases each). This CDR3 region has 14 residues. V lost 1 base to trimming and J lost 5 bases, with 11 bases between them. Germline V gene data show CDR1 as SGHTA and CDR2 as FQGNSA. The CDR3 reads CASSLGGAVETQYF. The CDR3 DNA reads as TGTGCCAGCAGCTTAGGAGGGGCGGTTGAGACCCAGTACTTC. Combining the CDR3 with reference TRBV7-2 and TRBJ2-5 gives the whole variable domain GAGVSQSPSNKVTEKGKDVELRCDPISGHTALYWYRQSLGQGLEFLIYFQGNSAPDKSGLPSDRFSAERTGGSVSTLTIQRTQQEDSAVYLCASSLGGAVETQYFGPGTRLLVL.

The V call is TRBV2, the J call TRBJ1-2; no reliable D call. V gave up 6 bases and J gave up 3 bases, with 5 bases separating them. Germline CDR1 reads SNHLY; CDR2 reads FYNNEI. The CDR3 is 11 residues long. CDR3 DNA: TGTGCCAGCAGAGGCTACTATGGCTACACCTTC. It codes for CASRGYYGYTF.

The chain couples TRBV4-1 to TRBJ1-6; D remains ambiguous. This CDR3 is built from 17 residues. Trimming pared 0 bases from V and 0 bases from J, leaving 9 bases between. Germline assignment: CDR1 MGHRA and CDR2 YSYEKL. The CDR3 spells CASSQELSGSYNSPLHF. DNA of the CDR3: TGCGCCAGCAGCCAAGAACTAAGTGGCTCCTATAATTCACCCCTCCACTTT.

The gene calls are TRBV6-4 and TRBJ2-7, with D maybe TRBD2 (6 bases). CDR1 MRHNA and CDR2 SNTAGT come from the germline V gene. Trimming shortened V by 6 bases and J by 1 base, and 10 bases separated the two germline ends. CDR3 length: 13 amino acids. CDR3 residues: CASSAGPSYEQYF. The CDR3 DNA sequence: TGTGCCAGCAGCGCGGGACCTTCCTACGAGCAGTACTTC.

The chain is built from TRBV30 and TRBJ1-6, with 10 bases identical to TRBD1. The germline V gene has CDR1 GTSNPN and CDR2 SVGIG (reference sequence). Trimming at V came to 3 bases and at J to 10 bases, leaving 18 bases not matched to a gene. The CDR3 is made up of 18 amino acids. The chain's CDR3 is CAWSEQGNRDRGNSPLHF. The CDR3 coding sequence is TGTGCCTGGAGCGAACAAGGCAACCGGGACAGGGGAAACTCACCCCTCCACTTT.